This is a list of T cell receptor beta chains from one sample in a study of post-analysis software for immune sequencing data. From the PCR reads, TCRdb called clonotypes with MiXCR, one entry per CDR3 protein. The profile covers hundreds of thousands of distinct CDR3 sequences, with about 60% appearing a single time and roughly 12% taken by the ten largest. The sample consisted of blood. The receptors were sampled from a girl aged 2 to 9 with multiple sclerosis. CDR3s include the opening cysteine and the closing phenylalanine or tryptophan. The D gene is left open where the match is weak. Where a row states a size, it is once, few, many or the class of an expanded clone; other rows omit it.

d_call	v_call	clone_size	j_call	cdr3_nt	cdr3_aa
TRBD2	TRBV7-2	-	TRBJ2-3	TGTGCCAGCAGCCCTAGCGGGATAGGAGATACGCAGTATTTT	CASSPSGIGDTQYF
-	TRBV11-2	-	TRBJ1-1	TGTGCCAGCAGCTTATGGGCCTCTGAAGCTTTCTTT	CASSLWASEAFF
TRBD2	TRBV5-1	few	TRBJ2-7	TGCGCCAGCAGCTTGGGTCTAGCGGGAAACTCCTACGAGCAGTACTTC	CASSLGLAGNSYEQYF
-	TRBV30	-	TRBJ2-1	TGTGCCTGGAGTAGTGGGGGCCCATCCTACGAGCAGTTCTTC	CAWSSGGPSYEQFF
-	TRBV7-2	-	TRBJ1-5	TGTGCCAGCAGCTTAGAACAGGGTGCTCAGCCCCAGCATTTT	CASSLEQGAQPQHF
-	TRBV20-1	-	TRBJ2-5	TGCAGTGCCCAACAGGCTTCCCTCGGTGGGGAGACCCAGTACTTC	CSAQQASLGGETQYF
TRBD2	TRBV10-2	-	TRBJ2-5	TGCGCCAGCTCGATAGCGGGAGGGCAGGAGACCCAGTACTTC	CASSIAGGQETQYF
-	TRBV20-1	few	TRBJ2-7	TGCAGTGCTAGAGCCCCCACTAGCTACGAGCAGTACTTC	CSARAPTSYEQYF
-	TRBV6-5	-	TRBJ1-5	TGTGCCAGCAGTCCCGGGGTGGGGCAGCCCCAGCATTTT	CASSPGVGQPQHF
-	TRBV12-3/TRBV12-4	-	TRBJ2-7	TGTGCCAGCAGTTTTTGGGGGGCTTCCTACGAGCAGTACTTC	CASSFWGASYEQYF
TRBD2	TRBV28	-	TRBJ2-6	TGTGCCAGCAGTTTAGACAGCGGGAGCTCTGGGGCCAACGTCCTGACTTTC	CASSLDSGSSGANVLTF
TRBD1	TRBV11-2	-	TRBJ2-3	TGTGCCAGCAGCCCCCGAGACAGGGGAGGCACAGATACGCAGTATTTT	CASSPRDRGGTDTQYF
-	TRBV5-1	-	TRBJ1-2	TGCGCCAGCAGCTTGACAGGGCTCGGCTACACCTTC	CASSLTGLGYTF
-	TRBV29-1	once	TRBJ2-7	TGCAGCGAGAGGGTCTACAATGAGCAGTACTTC	CSERVYNEQYF
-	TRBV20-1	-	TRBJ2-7	TGCAGTGCTAGAGGGACTACGAGACACTACGAGCAGTACTTC	CSARGTTRHYEQYF
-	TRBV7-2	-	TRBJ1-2	TGTGCCAGCAGCTTACAGGTGACGGATTATGGCTACACCTTC	CASSLQVTDYGYTF
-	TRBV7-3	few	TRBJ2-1	TGTGCCAGCAGCAAGCCCCCTGGAAGCTCCTACAATGAGCAGTTCTTC	CASSKPPGSSYNEQFF
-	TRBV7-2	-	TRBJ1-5	TGTGCCAGCAGCTTGACCGGGGGGAACAAGCCCCAGCATTTT	CASSLTGGNKPQHF
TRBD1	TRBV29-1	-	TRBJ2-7	TGCAGCGTTGAAATTCAGGGGGCCTACGAGCAGTACTTC	CSVEIQGAYEQYF
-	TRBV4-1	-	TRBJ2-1	TGTGCCAGCAGCCAAGTTGGGGGCAGCTCCTACAATGAGCAGTTCTTC	CASSQVGGSSYNEQFF
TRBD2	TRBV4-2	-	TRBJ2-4	TGTGCCAGCAGCCAAGATCTGCAGGGACTAGGGAACATTCAGTACTTC	CASSQDLQGLGNIQYF
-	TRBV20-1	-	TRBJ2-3	TGCAGTGCCCGGAATGGTAGGGTAGCGAGATACACAGATACGCAGTATTTT	CSARNGRVARYTDTQYF
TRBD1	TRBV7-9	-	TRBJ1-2	TGTGCCAGCAGCTTATGGGACAGGGGAGGCTACACCTTC	CASSLWDRGGYTF
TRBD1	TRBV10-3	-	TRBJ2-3	TGTGCCATCAATCAGGACAGGTTCAACACAGATACGCAGTATTTT	CAINQDRFNTDTQYF
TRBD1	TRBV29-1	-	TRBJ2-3	TGCAGCGTTGCACAGGGGGCTAGCACAGATACGCAGTATTTT	CSVAQGASTDTQYF
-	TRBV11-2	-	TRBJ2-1	TGTGCCAGCAGCCCTCGGACTTTCCAAAGCTCCTACAATGAGCAGTTCTTC	CASSPRTFQSSYNEQFF
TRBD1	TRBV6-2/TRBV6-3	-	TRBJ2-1	TGTGCCACGGGACAGTTAGGCGGTGAGCAGTTCTTC	CATGQLGGEQFF
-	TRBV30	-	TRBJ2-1	TGTGCCTGGAGTGGAGCTAACAATGAGCAGTTCTTC	CAWSGANNEQFF
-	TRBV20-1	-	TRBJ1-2	TGCAGTGCTAGGGGTACACTAGTAGGCAATGGCTACACCTTC	CSARGTLVGNGYTF
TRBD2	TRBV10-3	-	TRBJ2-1	TGTGCCATCAGTGGTATCGGGGGGAGCTCCTACAATGAGCAGTTCTTC	CAISGIGGSSYNEQFF
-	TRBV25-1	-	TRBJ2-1	TGTGCCAGCAGTTCCGGGGCGGGATCGGAGCAGTTCTTC	CASSSGAGSEQFF
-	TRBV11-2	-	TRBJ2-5	TGTGCCAGCAGCTTAGGCCAGGGGCCACAAGAGACCCAGTACTTC	CASSLGQGPQETQYF
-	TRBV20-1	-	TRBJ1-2	TGCAGTGCTAGGATCCTCCCAGGGACTAACTATGGCTACACCTTC	CSARILPGTNYGYTF
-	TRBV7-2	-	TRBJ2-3	TGTGCCAGCAGCTTAGTCTCAGATACGCAGTATTTT	CASSLVSDTQYF
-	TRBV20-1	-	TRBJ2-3	TGCAGTGCTAGAGCGGAGGGTAGGAGCACAGATACGCAGTATTTT	CSARAEGRSTDTQYF
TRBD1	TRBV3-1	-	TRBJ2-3	TGTGCCAGCAGCCCGACTCGTGCGGGACAGGGACCCACAGATACGCAGTATTTT	CASSPTRAGQGPTDTQYF
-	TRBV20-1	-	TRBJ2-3	TGCAGTGCTTACGACGGCCTTACAGATACGCAGTATTTT	CSAYDGLTDTQYF
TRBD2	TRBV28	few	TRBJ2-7	TGTGCCAGCAGTTTCCGCGGGAGGGTTGAGCAGTACTTC	CASSFRGRVEQYF
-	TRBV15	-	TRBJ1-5	TGTGCCACCAACAGGGAGCTCAATCAGCCCCAGCATTTT	CATNRELNQPQHF
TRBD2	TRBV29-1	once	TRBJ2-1	TGCAGCGTCGACCGGACTAGCGGGATCGGGGAGCAGTTCTTC	CSVDRTSGIGEQFF
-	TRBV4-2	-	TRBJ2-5	TGTGCCAGCAGCCAGGAGGGGGCCCCCCAAGAGACCCAGTACTTC	CASSQEGAPQETQYF
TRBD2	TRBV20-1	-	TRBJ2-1	TGCAGTGCTGGGACTAGCGGGACCAATGAGCAGTTCTTC	CSAGTSGTNEQFF
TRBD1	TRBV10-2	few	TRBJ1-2	TGCGCCAGCAGCCCGACAGGGACCTCCTATGGCTACACCTTC	CASSPTGTSYGYTF
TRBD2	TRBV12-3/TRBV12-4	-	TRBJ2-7	TGTGCCAGCAGCCCGCAGACTAGCGGGAGGCCCTCCTACGAGCAGTACTTC	CASSPQTSGRPSYEQYF